The sequence of this T cell receptor beta chain was determined in a study of blood T cells in healthy people across ages. This CDR3 comprises 15 residues. Looked up from germline, CDR1 is SNHLY and CDR2 is FYNNEI. V lost 8 bases, J lost 0 bases, and 15 bases lay in between. PCR was performed a second time for roughly 7 to 12 cycles using a sample-barcoded 5' primer and a J-beta primer mix. A single record per CDR3 protein comes from TCRdb applying MiXCR to the 5' RACE reads. The profile shows more than 900,000 distinct CDR3 sequences, roughly a quarter of them singletons. This same sample was also taken into another study, of T cells of mothers and their children.

The clonotype was recovered from a girl aged 2 to 9 in good health. J is TRBJ2-3 and V is TRBV2; possibly TRBD1 for D (5 bases). The specimen was blood. The CDR3 region has the DNA TGTGCCAGCGCCGCTATGGACACGAGCACAGATACGCAGTATTTT. Its translation is CASAAMDTSTDTQYF.